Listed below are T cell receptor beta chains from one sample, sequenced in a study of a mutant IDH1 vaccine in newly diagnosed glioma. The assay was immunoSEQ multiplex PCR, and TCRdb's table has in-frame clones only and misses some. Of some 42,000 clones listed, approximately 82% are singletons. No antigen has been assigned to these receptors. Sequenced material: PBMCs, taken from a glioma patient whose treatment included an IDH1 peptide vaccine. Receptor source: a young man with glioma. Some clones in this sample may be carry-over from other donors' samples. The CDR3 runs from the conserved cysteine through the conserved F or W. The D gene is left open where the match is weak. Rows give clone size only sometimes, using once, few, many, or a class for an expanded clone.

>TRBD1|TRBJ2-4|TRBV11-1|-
TGTGCCAGCAGCCTACAACCGGGACAGGGGATTCAGTACTTC
CASSLQPGQGIQYF
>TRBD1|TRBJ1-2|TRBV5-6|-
TGTGCCAGCAGTTTCGGGACAGCGCTATATGGCTACACCTTC
CASSFGTALYGYTF
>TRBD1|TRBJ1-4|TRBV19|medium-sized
TGTGCCAGTAGTACCTGGGACAGCCCAAATGAAAAACTGTTTTTT
CASSTWDSPNEKLFF
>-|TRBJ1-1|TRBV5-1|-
TGCGCCAGCAGCGCCGGGGGCTTTAGCGAAGCTTTCTTT
CASSAGGFSEAFF
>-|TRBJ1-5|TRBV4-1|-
TGCGCCAGCAGCCAAGGCCACGAGCCCCAGCATTTT
CASSQGHEPQHF
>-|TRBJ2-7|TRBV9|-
TGTGCCAGCAGCTCGGGAGGGGGCACGGGCGGCGAGCAGTACTTC
CASSSGGGTGGEQYF
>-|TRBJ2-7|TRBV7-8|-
TGTGCCAGCAGCTTACCCACTTCCTCCTACGAGCAGTACTTC
CASSLPTSSYEQYF
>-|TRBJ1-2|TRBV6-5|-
TGTGCCAGCAGTTACGGTCCTGGCTATGGCTACGCCTTC
CASSYGPGYGYAF
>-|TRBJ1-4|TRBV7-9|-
TGTGCCAGCAGCTTAGACCGGAGTTGGGCTGAAAAACTGTTTTTT
CASSLDRSWAEKLFF
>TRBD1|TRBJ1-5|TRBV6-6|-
TGTGCCAGCGGGACAGGGTTTCGCAATCAGCCCCAGCATTTT
CASGTGFRNQPQHF
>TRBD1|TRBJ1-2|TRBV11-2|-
TGTGCCAGCAGCCCGACAGGGACCTATGGCTACACCTTC
CASSPTGTYGYTF
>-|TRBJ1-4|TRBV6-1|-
TGTGCCTCCCGTTCGGGAGCAACTAATGAAAAACTGTTTTTT
CASRSGATNEKLFF
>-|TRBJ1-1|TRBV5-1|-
TGCGCCAGCAGCTTGGTCCAGGGGGAAGCTTTCTTT
CASSLVQGEAFF
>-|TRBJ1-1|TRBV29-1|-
TGCAGCGTTGAAGACCCCCTAAAGGGCACTGAAGCTTTCTTT
CSVEDPLKGTEAFF
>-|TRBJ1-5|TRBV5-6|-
TGTGCCAGCAGCTTGTACGGGGCCCTCCAGCCCCAGCATTTT
CASSLYGALQPQHF
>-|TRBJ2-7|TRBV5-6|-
TGTGCCAGCAGCGCCGGGGGCTCTGGGCCCTACGAGCAGTACTTC
CASSAGGSGPYEQYF
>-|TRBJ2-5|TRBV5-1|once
TGCGCCAGCAGCGCGGGGACACTGCAAGAGACCCAGTACTTC
CASSAGTLQETQYF
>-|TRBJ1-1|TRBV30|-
TGTGCCTGGAGTAGGGCGGGGGAAGCTTTCTTT
CAWSRAGEAFF
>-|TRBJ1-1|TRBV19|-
TGTGCCAGTAGTATTTTAGTGCTCGGCGCGGGGATGGACACTGAAGCTTTCTTT
CASSILVLGAGMDTEAFF
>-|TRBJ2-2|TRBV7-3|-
TGTGCCAGCAGCCGTCAAAGCCTTGGCCCCGGTAGCGCCGGGGAGCTGTTTTTT
CASSRQSLGPGSAGELFF
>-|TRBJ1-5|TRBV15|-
TGTGCCACCAGCAGACCCCCTGACAGATATAGCAATCAGCCCCAGCATTTT
CATSRPPDRYSNQPQHF
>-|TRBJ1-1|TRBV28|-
TGTGCCAGCAGTTTACAAAACACTGAAGCTTTCTTT
CASSLQNTEAFF